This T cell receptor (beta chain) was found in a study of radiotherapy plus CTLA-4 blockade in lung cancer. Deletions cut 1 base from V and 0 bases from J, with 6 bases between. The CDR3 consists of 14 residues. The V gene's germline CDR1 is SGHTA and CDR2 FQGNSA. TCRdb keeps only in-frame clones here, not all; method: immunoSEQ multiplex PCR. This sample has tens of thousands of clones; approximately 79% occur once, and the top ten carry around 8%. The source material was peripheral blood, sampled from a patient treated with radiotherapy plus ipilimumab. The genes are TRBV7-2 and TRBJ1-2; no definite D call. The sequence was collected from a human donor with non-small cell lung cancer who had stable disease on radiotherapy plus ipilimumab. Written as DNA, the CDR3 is TGTGCCAGCAGCTTAGTCAGGCCTAACTATGGCTACACCTTC. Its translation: CASSLVRPNYGYTF.